One sample yielded the 2 T cell receptor beta chains listed below, sequenced in a study of blood T cell repertoires in COVID-19. The table came from immunoSEQ multiplex PCR; TCRdb's copy has only in-frame clones and leaves some out. The sample gives 110,000 to 150,000 clones, 88% of which show up once; about 1.7% is in the top ten. The sequenced material came from peripheral blood. The receptors were sampled from a woman between 45 and 60 years old with acute or convalescent COVID-19.

The chain carries TRBV5-6 and TRBJ1-4; D call uncertain. Germline V gene data show CDR1 as SGHDT and CDR2 as YYEEEE. The V and J ends lost 7 bases and 8 bases respectively, with 18 bases between them. The CDR3 totals 14 residues. The DNA for the CDR3 is TGTGCCAGCCGCCGGGAAGGCCTTGGGGAAAAACTGTTTTTT. It codes for CASRREGLGEKLFF. Together with reference TRBV5-6 and TRBJ1-4, the CDR3 gives the full variable domain: DAGVTQSPTHLIKTRGQQVTLRCSPKSGHDTVSWYQQALGQGPQFIFQYYEEEERQRGNFPDRFSGHQFPNYSSELNVNALLLGDSALYLCASRREGLGEKLFFGSGTQLSVL.

This chain joins TRBV7-3 and TRBJ1-2; 7 bases align to TRBD1. CDR1 is SGHTA, CDR2 FQGTGA, per germline. The CDR3 is made up of 13 amino acids. V shed 5 bases and J 4 bases; nucleotides not matched to a gene: 4. CDR3: CASSLGDSYGYTF. The CDR3 DNA follows: TGTGCCAGCAGCCTCGGGGACAGCTATGGCTACACCTTC.